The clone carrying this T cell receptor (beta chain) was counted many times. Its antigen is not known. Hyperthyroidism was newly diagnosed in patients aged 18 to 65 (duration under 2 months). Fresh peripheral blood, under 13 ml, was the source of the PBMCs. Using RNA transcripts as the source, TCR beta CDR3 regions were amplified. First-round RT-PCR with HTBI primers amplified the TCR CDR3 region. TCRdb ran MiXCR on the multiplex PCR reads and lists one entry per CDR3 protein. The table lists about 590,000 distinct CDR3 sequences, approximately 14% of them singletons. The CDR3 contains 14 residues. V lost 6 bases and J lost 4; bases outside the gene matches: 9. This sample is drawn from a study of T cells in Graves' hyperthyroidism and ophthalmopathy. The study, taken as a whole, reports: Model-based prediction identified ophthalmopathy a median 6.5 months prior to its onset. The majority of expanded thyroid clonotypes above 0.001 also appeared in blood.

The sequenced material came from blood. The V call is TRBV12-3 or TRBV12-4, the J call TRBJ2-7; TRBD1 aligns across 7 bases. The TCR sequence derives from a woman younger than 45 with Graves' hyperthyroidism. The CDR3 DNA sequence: TGTGCCAGCAGCCGCGACAGGGATCCATACGAGCAGTACTTC. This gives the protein CASSRDRDPYEQYF.